Listed here are 27 T cell receptor beta chains from one sample, sequenced in a study of blood T cell repertoires in COVID-19. Assay: immunoSEQ multiplex PCR; the TCRdb copy retains only in-frame clones and omits some. The sample consists of roughly 280,000 clones, nearly 90% of them appearing once. The sequencing input was PBMCs or T cells enriched from blood (not recorded which). Every receptor here comes from a woman aged 55-75 years who had recovered from COVID-19.

This chain links TRBV6-2 or TRBV6-3 with TRBJ1-3; 9 positions agree with TRBD1. The length of the CDR3 is 15 residues. Germline V gives CDR1 MNHEY, CDR2 SVGEGT. The V and J ends lost 3 bases and 4 bases, in that order; junction bases with no gene match: 4. CDR3 amino acids: CASSYSDRGGNTIYF. In DNA form, the CDR3 reads TGTGCCAGCAGTTATTCGGACAGGGGCGGAAACACCATATATTTT.

The V gene is TRBV5-1, the J gene TRBJ1-2, with D uncertain. Per germline, CDR1 SGHRS and CDR2 YFSETQ. V was clipped by 6 bases and J by 5 bases, with 14 bases between them. The CDR3 runs to 13 residues. The chain's CDR3 is CASTSPGYYGYTF. CDR3 in DNA: TGCGCCAGCACCTCTCCGGGGTATTATGGCTACACCTTC.

The chain carries TRBV2 and TRBJ2-7; 7 nucleotides agree with TRBD1. Germline V gene lookup returns CDR1 SNHLY and CDR2 FYNNEI. V lost 3 bases and J lost 1; bases outside the gene matches: 3. The CDR3 sequence is 14 residues long. As DNA, the CDR3 is TGTGCCAGCAGTGATGGGGGACAGTCCTACGAGCAGTACTTC. Amino acids: CASSDGGQSYEQYF. The entire variable domain, with the rest obtained from reference TRBV2 and TRBJ2-7, is as follows: EPEVTQTPSHQVTQMGQEVILRCVPISNHLYFYWYRQILGQKVEFLVSFYNNEISEKSEIFDDQFSVERPDGSNFTLKIRSTKLEDSAMYFCASSDGGQSYEQYFGPGTRLTVT.

The chain employs TRBV5-1 and TRBJ1-6, with no clear D. Germline-derived CDR1 and CDR2 are SGHRS and YFSETQ. The CDR3 spans 14 residues. Trimming took off 4 bases at V and 7 bases at J, with 12 bases between the two ends. CDR3 amino acids: CASSPQDRNSPLHF. The CDR3 DNA reads TGCGCCAGCAGCCCCCAGGATCGCAATTCACCCCTCCACTTT.

The chain combines TRBV5-1 with TRBJ2-2; 7 bases fit TRBD2. The CDR3 runs 13 residues. The germline gives CDR1 SGHRS, CDR2 YFSETQ. The V and J ends lost 7 bases and 1 base, in that order; junction bases with no gene match: 1. DNA for the CDR3: TGCGCCAGCTCGGGGGGGAACACCGGGGAGCTGTTTTTT. The encoded protein is CASSGGNTGELFF.

Here the CDR3 reads CASSLTAGALREQYF. The CDR3 nucleotides read TGTGCCAGCAGCCTCACGGCGGGGGCCCTCCGCGAGCAGTACTTC. The chain uses TRBV7-6 and TRBJ2-7; D might be TRBD2 (7 bases). CDR1 SGHVS and CDR2 FNYEAQ come from the germline V gene. Trimming left V 5 bases short and J 6 bases short, with 20 bases between. This CDR3 has 15 amino acids.

V is TRBV14 and J is TRBJ2-7; 13 nucleotides match TRBD2. V shed 1 base and J 2 bases; nucleotides not matched to a gene: 11. CDR3 size: 19 residues. Germline CDR1 SGHDN, CDR2 FVKESK. CDR3 nucleotides: TGTGCCAGCAGCCAAGGGATACTAGCGGGAGGGCCCGGAACCTACGAGCAGTACTTC. Its translation: CASSQGILAGGPGTYEQYF.

The chain combines TRBV28 with TRBJ1-5; D is unclear. The germline V and J ends were trimmed by 6 bases and 6 bases, with 15 bases remaining between them. The CDR3 has 14 residues. Germline CDR1 is MDHEN and CDR2 is SYDVKM. The DNA for the CDR3 is TGTGCCAGCAGCATTGAGGAACGCGGTCAGCCCCAGCATTTT. Translating gives CASSIEERGQPQHF. The full variable domain, rest sourced from reference TRBV28 and TRBJ1-5, is DVKVTQSSRYLVKRTGEKVFLECVQDMDHENMFWYRQDPGLGLRLIYFSYDVKMKEKGDIPEGYSVSREKKERFSLILESASTNQTSMYLCASSIEERGQPQHFGDGTRLSIL.

The chain recombines TRBV28 with TRBJ1-2, with 9 bases fitting TRBD1. There are 15 residues in the CDR3. V shed 5 bases, J shed 2 bases, and the junction held 6 bases outside the gene matches. Germline lookup yields CDR1 MDHEN and CDR2 SYDVKM. The CDR3 sequence is CASSETGTGNYGYTF. The CDR3 DNA follows: TGTGCCAGCAGTGAAACCGGGACAGGGAACTATGGCTACACCTTC.

This chain uses TRBV7-2 with TRBJ1-3; possible D gene TRBD1, 5 bases. This CDR3 region has 15 residues. Germline V lookup: CDR1 SGHTA, CDR2 FQGNSA. V shed 5 bases and J shed 1 base, with 12 bases lying between them. CDR3 nucleotide sequence: TGTGCCAGCAGCCTAGGGGCATTTTCTGGAAACACCATATATTTT. The encoded protein is CASSLGAFSGNTIYF.

On this clone itself: Relative to the germline gene, one junction end is altered; a read error may explain this. V gene TRBV2 combines with J gene TRBJ2-5; 10 positions agree with TRBD2. This CDR3 is 12 amino acids long. CDR1 SNHLY and CDR2 FYNNEI come from the germline V gene. The CDR3 region is CASSLSGRAPDF. In nucleotides, the CDR3 is TGTGCCAGCAGTCTAAGCGGGAGGGCCCCTGACTTC.

The gene calls are TRBV19 and TRBJ2-2; TRBD1 matches at 9 bases. Looked up from germline, CDR1 is LNHDA and CDR2 is SQIVND (reference sequence). This CDR3 spans 15 amino acids. V trimming: 5 bases; J trimming: 7 bases; junction bases outside the gene matches: 8. CDR3 amino acids: CASSPRQGVDGELFF. The CDR3 region has the DNA TGTGCCAGTAGTCCCCGACAGGGGGTCGACGGGGAGCTGTTTTTT.

The V call is TRBV28, the J call TRBJ1-1, with D perhaps TRBD1 (5 bases). The CDR3 is made up of 13 amino acids. With 5 bases removed from V and 1 base from J, the gap between germline ends came to 8 bases. From germline, CDR1 is MDHEN and CDR2 SYDVKM. The CDR3 DNA is TGTGCCAGCAGTGTGGGGGGGAACACTGAAGCTTTCTTT. Its translation is CASSVGGNTEAFF.

The genes are TRBV15 and TRBJ2-1; D might be TRBD1 (6 bases). Germline V gene sequence: CDR1 LNHNV, CDR2 YYDKDF (reference sequence). The CDR3 extends over 15 amino acids. The V gene lost 1 base and the J gene lost 4 bases, with 11 bases spanning the gap. CDR3 in DNA: TGTGCCACCAGCAGAGCAAGGGGGTGGTACAATGAGCAGTTCTTC. It codes for CATSRARGWYNEQFF.

The chain uses TRBV10-2 and TRBJ1-2, with TRBD1 as a possible D gene (6 bases). Germline values: CDR1 WSHSY, CDR2 SAAADI. The CDR3 is made up of 11 amino acids. Trimming left V 5 bases short and J 5 bases short, with 6 bases between. This CDR3 is CASSQGYGYTF. The CDR3 DNA is TGCGCCAGCAGTCAGGGGTATGGCTACACCTTC.

The chain is built from TRBV25-1 and TRBJ1-1; D is uncertain. Germline V gene sequence: CDR1 MGHDK, CDR2 SYGVNS. V shed 7 bases and J shed 4 bases, with 10 bases lying between them. The CDR3 contains 12 residues. In nucleotides, the CDR3 is TGTGCCAGCACCCACCCGGGCACTGAAGCTTTCTTT. It yields the protein CASTHPGTEAFF.

This chain joins TRBV2 and TRBJ1-5; D is unresolved. V shed 6 bases and J shed 5 bases, with 5 bases lying between them. The CDR3 has 11 amino acids. The germline V gene encodes CDR1 SNHLY and CDR2 FYNNEI. CDR3 sequence (DNA): TGTGCCAGCAGCTACGATCAGCCCCAGCATTTT. Translated: CASSYDQPQHF.

Turning to this clone: The sample contains more than one DNA sequence encoding this CDR3. This chain uses TRBV5-1 with TRBJ1-3, with unresolved D. The germline CDR1 and CDR2 sequences are SGHRS and YFSETQ. Trimming shortened V by 0 bases and J by 2 bases, and 3 bases separated the two germline ends. The CDR3 length is 13 residues. This chain's CDR3 is CASSLGAGNTIYF. CDR3 DNA sequence: TGCGCCAGCAGCTTGGGAGCTGGAAACACCATATATTTT.

The genes are TRBV28 and TRBJ1-5; D not resolved. V lost 1 base and J lost 9, with 7 bases in between. CDR1 is MDHEN and CDR2 is SYDVKM in the germline V gene. CDR3 length equals 12 residues. In nucleotides, the CDR3 is TGTGCCAGCAGTTTATCCCCCGGGCCCCAGCATTTT. Residues: CASSLSPGPQHF.

Worth noting for this clone: Other nucleotide sequences from this sample produce the same CDR3. Here the CDR3 reads CASSLSGSSYNEQFF. The CDR3 DNA is TGTGCCAGCAGCTTGAGCGGGAGCTCCTACAATGAGCAGTTCTTC. The J gene is TRBJ2-1, the V gene TRBV27, with 8 bases aligning to TRBD2. Losses at the gene ends were 6 bases for V and 0 bases for J; bases not matched to a gene: 4. The CDR3 length is 15 residues. Germline-derived CDR1 and CDR2 are MNHEY and SMNVEV (reference sequence).

This chain connects TRBV27 to TRBJ1-1; 8 bases agree with TRBD1. The germline V gene encodes CDR1 MNHEY and CDR2 SMNVEV (reference sequence). CDR3 length: 12 amino acids. Germline trimming cut 7 bases from V and 10 bases from J; bases unmatched to any gene: 8. The CDR3 loop reads CASTGQGMGAFF. CDR3 sequence (DNA): TGTGCCAGCACAGGACAGGGAATGGGAGCTTTCTTT.

The chain is built from TRBV28 and TRBJ2-1; D unresolved. V shed 6 bases and J shed 4 bases, with 4 bases lying between them. Germline V gene sequence: CDR1 MDHEN, CDR2 SYDVKM. This CDR3 is built from 11 residues. The CDR3: CASSTYNEQFF. CDR3 coding DNA: TGTGCCAGCAGCACTTACAATGAGCAGTTCTTC.

The chain recombines TRBV5-1 with TRBJ2-1, with 12 bases matching TRBD2. Trimming at V came to 4 bases and at J to 0 bases, leaving 2 bases not matched to a gene. This CDR3 spans 16 amino acids. Germline V gives CDR1 SGHRS, CDR2 YFSETQ. The CDR3 loop reads CASSQTSGSSYNEQFF. The CDR3 bases are TGCGCCAGCAGCCAGACTAGCGGGAGCTCCTACAATGAGCAGTTCTTC.

The gene calls are TRBV9 and TRBJ2-2, with TRBD1 as a possible D gene (6 bases). The V end lost 4 bases, the J end lost 5 bases, and 15 bases lay between the germline ends. Germline V gene data show CDR1 as SGDLS and CDR2 as YYNGEE. The length of the CDR3 is 15 residues. The CDR3, as DNA: TGTGCCAGCAGCCACGACAGGACGGGGACCGGGGAGCTGTTTTTT. Amino acid sequence: CASSHDRTGTGELFF.

The chain employs TRBV24-1 and TRBJ1-4; 8 bases map to TRBD1. From germline, CDR1 is KGHDR and CDR2 SFDVKD. This CDR3 is 16 amino acids long. V trimming: 4 bases; J trimming: 8 bases; junction bases outside the gene matches: 11. CDR3 DNA sequence: TGTGCCACCAGTGACCTCTACCAGGGGGCAAGGGAAAAACTGTTTTTT. It specifies CATSDLYQGAREKLFF.

The V and J genes are TRBV7-9 and TRBJ1-2; no clear D gene. This CDR3 is 11 amino acids long. The ends were cut back, 4 bases at V and 7 bases at J, with 7 bases in the middle. CDR1 and CDR2 from the germline V gene are SEHNR and FQNEAQ (reference sequence). The CDR3 DNA reads TGTGCCAGCAGCTGGGAGGCTGGCTACACCTTC. The encoded protein is CASSWEAGYTF.

This sequence joins TRBV25-1 and TRBJ1-4; D is unclear. The V end lost 3 bases, the J end lost 8 bases, and 13 bases lay between the germline ends. The CDR3 spans 14 residues. Germline lookup yields CDR1 MGHDK and CDR2 SYGVNS. CDR3 DNA sequence: TGTGCCAGCAGTGATCGGGCGACGGGGGAAAAACTGTTTTTT. Protein sequence: CASSDRATGEKLFF. The variable domain in full, completed from reference TRBV25-1 and TRBJ1-4, reads EADIYQTPRYLVIGTGKKITLECSQTMGHDKMYWYQQDPGMELHLIHYSYGVNSTEKGDLSSESTVSRIRTEHFPLTLESARPSHTSQYLCASSDRATGEKLFFGSGTQLSVL.